One and the same sample provided the 2 T cell receptor beta chains below, sequenced in a study of identical twins. TCRdb processed the 5' RACE reads anew with MiXCR; each CDR3 protein has one entry. The profile shows about 250,000 distinct CDR3 sequences, about 8% of them singletons. This sample was shared with a second study, whose subject was yellow fever vaccine responses in identical twins.

The sequencing sample was made of CD8+ T cells sorted from blood. These receptors were obtained from a woman younger than 35 in good health.

There are a few counts of this clonotype. CDR3 residues: CASKRAYNEQFF. In DNA form, the CDR3 reads TGTGCCAGCAAACGAGCCTACAATGAGCAGTTCTTC. V usage is TRBV27 and J usage is TRBJ2-1; D unresolved. The V end was cut by 7 bases, the J end by 2 bases, with 6 bases between. This CDR3 spans 12 amino acids. Germline V gene data show CDR1 as MNHEY and CDR2 as SMNVEV (reference sequence).

This clonotype was detected ten times or more. The V call is TRBV2, the J call TRBJ2-7, with D unclear. Trimming pared 10 bases from V and 3 bases from J, leaving 13 bases between. The CDR3 has 12 amino acids. Germline V lookup: CDR1 SNHLY, CDR2 FYNNEI. The CDR3 coding sequence is TGTGCCACCAGATGGGCCAACTACGAGCAGTACTTC. Translated: CATRWANYEQYF.